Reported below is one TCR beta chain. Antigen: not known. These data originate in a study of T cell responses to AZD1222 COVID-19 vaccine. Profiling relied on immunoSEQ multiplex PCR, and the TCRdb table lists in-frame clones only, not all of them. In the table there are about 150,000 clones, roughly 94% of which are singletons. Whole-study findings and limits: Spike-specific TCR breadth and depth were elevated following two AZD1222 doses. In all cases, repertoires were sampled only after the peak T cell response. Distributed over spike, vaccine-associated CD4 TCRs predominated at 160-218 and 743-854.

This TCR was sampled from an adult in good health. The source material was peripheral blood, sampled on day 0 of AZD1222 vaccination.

CDR3 sequence: CASSSGLVLTDTQYF. The CDR3 DNA follows: TGTGCCAGCAGCTCTGGACTAGTACTCACAGATACGCAGTATTTT. This rearrangement joins TRBV7-9 to TRBJ2-3; TRBD2 aligns across 7 bases. The V gene end was trimmed by 4 bases and the J gene end by 2 bases; junction bases not matched to a gene: 6. The CDR3 is made up of 15 amino acids. From germline, CDR1 is SEHNR and CDR2 FQNEAQ (reference sequence).